This T cell receptor beta chain appears in the sequencing data of a study of T cells in localized non-small cell lung cancer (dated by TCRdb to about 2020). Study-wide context: The study examined T cell repertoires in approximately 240 patients with early-stage NSCLC and compared tumors with uninvolved tumor-adjacent lungs. NSCLC patients had a mean age of approximately 70 years, and around 140 were male and nearly 110 female. All 240 or so NSCLC patients in the cohort were treatment-naive and had localized lung tumors that were resected. Study-wide findings and limitations: Uninvolved tumor-adjacent lung showed the highest T cell clonality, higher than tumor, which suggests more focused antigenic responses in the uninvolved tumor-adjacent lung. Because of the exploratory design, TCR variables were selected using unadjusted p-values without false-discovery rate correction. Multi-region tumor sequencing was not performed, so intratumor heterogeneity could not be excluded. Longer overall survival was associated with higher T cell density in blood, whereas shorter survival was associated with higher clonality in adjacent lung. A median of 57 of the top 100 tumor clones turned up in the paired uninvolved adjacent lung, and roughly 30 of those clones also ranked among the top 100 of that same adjacent lung.

Looking up the germline V gene (reference sequence) yields CDR1 SEHNR and CDR2 FQNEAQ. V is shortened by 5 bases, J by 2 bases, and the region joining them spans 15 bases. Inclusive of the bounding cysteine and phenylalanine, the CDR3 is 15 residues long. Solely the CDR3 DNA is kept, with 45 bases framed from the first base. The immunoSEQ Assay was used to sequence TCR beta CDR3 regions from DNA. The original methods were these. To compute T cell density, TCR beta template counts were normalized to usable DNA, which was estimated by amplifying housekeeping genes. The preseqR package was used to estimate richness by extrapolating to 400,000 templates for PBMC samples and to 120,000 templates for tissue samples. Clonality was defined as one minus Pielou's evenness. To identify tissue-enriched TCRs, differential abundance testing was run on productive amino-acid clonotypes with a minimum total count of 5 and an alpha of 0.1. Repertoire overlap between compartments was quantified with the Jaccard Index and Morisita Overlap Index. GLIPH clustered TCR beta CDR3s with public tetramer-defined viral CDR3s; viral motifs required at least three viral sequences plus V-gene enrichment. TCRdb provides this immuneACCESS table in a form limited to in-frame rearrangements. Some clones are lacking; in checked studies, under half of them reflect an unresolved V gene, and why the rest are absent is not known. That table furnishes V, J and clone size, whereas the DNA furnished D and trimming. Across this sample there are about 43,000 clones, with roughly nine tenths seen only once. Roughly 10% of the sample belongs to the ten largest clones.

At diagnosis, peripheral blood, uninvolved tumor-adjacent lung and tumor were collected and were preserved as a mix of fresh-frozen and FFPE material. For TCR repertoire profiling, the blood samples were analyzed as peripheral blood mononuclear cells. As concerns this clone: No cognate antigen has been identified for it. No base-level quality is on record; no much larger clone is a single base apart.

Specimen: PBMCs, collected before any cancer treatment. The V gene is TRBV7-9 and the J gene is TRBJ1-2, with the D segment identity uncertain. The clonotype comes from a woman aged 35-70 years with stage II lung adenocarcinoma. The CDR3 is CASSPSRVVNYGYTF. The nucleotide sequence reads as follows: TGTGCCAGCAGCCCCTCTAGAGTTGTCAACTATGGCTACACCTTC.